This T cell receptor (beta chain) originates from a study of post-analysis software for immune sequencing data. Regarding the study as a whole: In patients, TRBV5-6, TRBV5-1 and TRBV20-1 belonged to five or six TRBV segments found more frequently than in controls. Comparison with controls showed significantly lower normalized Chao1 diversity in multiple sclerosis patients.

cDNA libraries for TCR beta contained unique molecular identifiers. TCRdb called the PCR reads again in MiXCR, with one record for every CDR3 protein. There are roughly 400,000 distinct CDR3 sequences in the sample; over 30% occur only once, and approximately 7.1% lies in the top ten. Germline CDR1 and CDR2: SGHRS and YFSETQ. CDR3 size: 16 residues. V lost 4 bases and J lost 2; bases outside the gene matches: 9. Comments on this clonotype: Antigen specificity is unknown.

The sample was blood. The receptor was derived from a girl aged 2-10 years with multiple sclerosis. This chain uses TRBV5-1 with TRBJ2-7, with TRBD1 matching over 10 bases. CDR3 sequence reads: CASSPSRGQGTYEQYF. CDR3 nucleotides: TGCGCCAGCAGCCCTTCGAGGGGACAGGGGACCTACGAGCAGTACTTC.